These 9 T cell receptor beta chains originate from one sample sequenced in a study of beta chain features in type 1 diabetes (dated by TCRdb to the late 2010s). Libraries were made using the immunoSEQ multiplex PCR assay. The entire isolated RNA was reverse transcribed using the High Capacity cDNA Reverse Transcription Kit, and thus expressed TCRB transcripts were sequenced. Held by TCRdb, this immuneACCESS table contains in-frame sequences only and omits some clones. Under half of the omission traces to an unresolved V gene where checked; the cause of the rest is unknown. This sample holds 680,000 or so clones; 15% to 17% were observed only once. The ten largest clones capture about 0.097% of the sample. Sample: naive CD4+ T cells from blood. The sample's cell subset or site label, in plain terms: true naive CD4+ T cells. The receptors were gathered from a man aged 18-30 years in good health.

This clone was recorded a few times. J is TRBJ1-2 and V is TRBV10-3; possible D gene TRBD1, 6 bases. Per germline, CDR1 ENHRY and CDR2 SYGVKD. This CDR3 has 13 amino acids. Trimming shortened V by 6 bases and J by 2 bases, and 10 bases separated the two germline ends. This CDR3 is CAISRTENYGYTF. The CDR3 DNA reads TGTGCCATCAGCAGGACAGAGAACTATGGCTACACCTTC.

This clone was seen only a few times. The rearrangement uses TRBV7-3 and TRBJ2-1, with 7 positions matching TRBD2. The trim removed 2 bases at V and 0 bases at J, leaving 4 bases unmatched. The CDR3 has 16 amino acids. The germline CDR1 and CDR2 sequences are SGHTA and FQGTGA. CDR3 nucleotides: TGTGCCAGCAGCTTATCCGGGACTAACTCCTACAATGAGCAGTTCTTC. Encoded protein: CASSLSGTNSYNEQFF.

In this sample, this clone turned up a few times. J is TRBJ1-2 and V is TRBV19, with 8 bases fitting TRBD1. Germline V gene lookup returns CDR1 LNHDA and CDR2 SQIVND (reference sequence). V shed 6 bases, J shed 4 bases, and the junction held 10 bases outside the gene matches. CDR3 length equals 15 residues. CDR3 in DNA: TGTGCCAGTAGAGCCCCCGGGACAGGAGCCTATGGCTACACCTTC. It specifies CASRAPGTGAYGYTF.

The chain links TRBV5-1 to TRBJ2-7; unclear D gene. There are 12 residues in the CDR3. Trimming cost V 0 bases and J 6 bases, with 7 bases left between them. CDR1 and CDR2 from the germline V gene are SGHRS and YFSETQ. CDR3 amino acids: CASSLEGPEQYF. The CDR3 nucleotides read TGCGCCAGCAGCTTGGAAGGTCCCGAGCAGTACTTC.

This chain links TRBV7-2 with TRBJ2-1; 9 bases fit TRBD1. There are 17 residues in the CDR3. Germline CDR1 reads SGHTA; CDR2 reads FQGNSA. Trimming took 3 bases from V and 0 from J; bases not matched to a gene: 6. DNA of the CDR3: TGTGCCAGCAGCTTTCCCGGACAGGGGAGCTCCTACAATGAGCAGTTCTTC. Translating gives CASSFPGQGSSYNEQFF. The full variable domain, rest sourced from reference TRBV7-2 and TRBJ2-1, is GAGVSQSPSNKVTEKGKDVELRCDPISGHTALYWYRQSLGQGLEFLIYFQGNSAPDKSGLPSDRFSAERTGGSVSTLTIQRTQQEDSAVYLCASSFPGQGSSYNEQFFGPGTRLTVL.

The CDR3 here is CASSPDRLVLEQYF. The CDR3 DNA reads TGTGCCAGCTCTCCGGACAGGCTCGTCCTCGAGCAGTACTTC. The chain uses TRBV18 and TRBJ2-7, with 7 bases identical to TRBD1. The CDR3 extends over 14 amino acids. With V trimmed by 6 bases and J by 6 bases, 11 bases remained unmatched. CDR1 is KGHSH, CDR2 LQKENI, per germline. The complete variable domain, with remaining parts taken from reference TRBV18 and TRBJ2-7, reads NAGVMQNPRHLVRRRGQEARLRCSPMKGHSHVYWYRQLPEEGLKFMVYLQKENIIDESGMPKERFSAEFPKEGPSILRIQQVVRGDSAAYFCASSPDRLVLEQYFGPGTRLTVT.

This clone appeared a few times. The chain links TRBV5-6 to TRBJ1-1; a possible D gene is TRBD1 (5 bases). Trimming took off 0 bases at V and 1 base at J, with 7 bases between the two ends. Per germline, CDR1 SGHDT and CDR2 YYEEEE. There are 14 residues in the CDR3. The CDR3 loop reads CASSLERGNTEAFF. In DNA, the CDR3 is TGTGCCAGCAGCTTGGAGAGGGGGAACACTGAAGCTTTCTTT.

This clone was seen a few times. The chain employs TRBV28 and TRBJ2-7; D is unresolved. From germline, CDR1 is MDHEN and CDR2 SYDVKM. The CDR3 contains 12 residues. V gave up 6 bases and J gave up 3 bases, with 9 bases separating them. This CDR3 is CASRPTSYEQYF. In DNA form, the CDR3 reads TGTGCCAGCAGACCGACCAGCTACGAGCAGTACTTC.

The chain carries TRBV4-3 and TRBJ2-2; D is ambiguous. Germline lookup yields CDR1 LGHNA and CDR2 YSLEER. This CDR3 is 15 amino acids long. V lost 4 bases to trimming and J lost 5 bases, with 14 bases between them. The CDR3 DNA reads as TGCGCCAGCAGCCCTTCGCGTTTAAGGACCGGGGAGCTGTTTTTT. It codes for CASSPSRLRTGELFF.